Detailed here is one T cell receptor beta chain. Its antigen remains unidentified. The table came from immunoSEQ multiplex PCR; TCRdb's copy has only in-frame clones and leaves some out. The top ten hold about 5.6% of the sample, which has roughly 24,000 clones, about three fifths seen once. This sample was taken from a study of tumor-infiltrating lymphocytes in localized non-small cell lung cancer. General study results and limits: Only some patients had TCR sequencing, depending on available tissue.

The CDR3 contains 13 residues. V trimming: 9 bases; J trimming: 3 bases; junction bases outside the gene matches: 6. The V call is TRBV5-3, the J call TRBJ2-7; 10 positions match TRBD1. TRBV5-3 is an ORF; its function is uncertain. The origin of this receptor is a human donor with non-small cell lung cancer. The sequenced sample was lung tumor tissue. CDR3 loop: CATERDRGYEQYF. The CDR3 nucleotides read TGTGCCACGGAACGGGACAGGGGCTACGAGCAGTACTTC.